This T cell receptor (beta chain) was sequenced during a study of chemoradiotherapy in HPV16-positive cancers. Study information: Functional T-cell assays on two HPV16-positive patients' cells defined candidate HPV-specific clones and common TCR motifs.

CDR1 and CDR2 from the germline V gene are KGHSH and LQKENI. V was shortened by 2 bases and J by 5 bases, with 15 bases between the two germline ends. The CDR3 is 15 residues long. Repeated repertoire sampling spanned the course of chemoradiotherapy. Whole-study results and caveats: In HPV16-positive patients, HPV-responsive T-cell expansion tracked better recurrence-free survival. Functional assays defining HPV-specific T cells used only a couple of HPV16-positive patients.

Clones were read by immunoSEQ multiplex PCR, and TCRdb kept only the in-frame ones, dropping some. Of about 1,300 clones listed, about three quarters were seen once; the top ten hold roughly 14%. As regards this clone: Antigen unknown.

This TCR derives from a human donor with HPV-associated anogenital cancer. The genes are TRBV18 and TRBJ2-5; D uncertain. Specimen: tumor tissue, collected from a patient who underwent chemoradiotherapy. The CDR3 DNA reads as TGTGCCAGCTCACCAAGGGTTTCCATGATTGAGACCCAGTACTTC. Its protein is CASSPRVSMIETQYF.